One sample yielded the 19 T cell receptor beta chains listed below, sequenced in a study of cytomegalovirus exposure and HLA in healthy donors. This PCR relied on a set of 60 Vbeta primers and 13 Jbeta primers. Sequencing was performed with immunoSEQ multiplex PCR; in TCRdb, only in-frame clones are kept and a portion is missing. The sample has about 89,000 clones, around two thirds seen once. The sequencing input was PBMCs. Receptors originate from a male donor in good health and CMV-seronegative.

The J gene is TRBJ2-7, the V gene TRBV6-1, with 7 bases lining up with TRBD1. Germline CDR1 reads MNHNS; CDR2 reads SASEGT. This CDR3 is built from 12 residues. The trim removed 6 bases at V and 7 bases at J, leaving 6 bases unmatched. The CDR3, as DNA: TGTGCCAGCAGCGAGGGGGCGAGGGAGCAGTACTTC. This translates into CASSEGAREQYF.

This clone was counted only a few times. The rearrangement joins TRBV7-6 to TRBJ1-1; D not resolved. Germline V gene lookup returns CDR1 SGHVS and CDR2 FNYEAQ. This CDR3 is 13 amino acids long. V dropped 3 bases and J dropped 1 base, with 6 bases sitting between them. DNA of the CDR3: TGTGCCAGCAGCTTGACACCGAACACTGAAGCTTTCTTT. Protein: CASSLTPNTEAFF.

V gene TRBV4-1 combines with J gene TRBJ2-1, with 8 nucleotides matching TRBD1. V lost 6 bases to trimming and J lost 7 bases; unmatched junction nucleotides: 11. The CDR3 spans 15 residues. Germline values: CDR1 MGHRA, CDR2 YSYEKL. The CDR3 nucleotides are TGCGCCAGCAGAGGTTGGACAGGGCCTGTGAATGAGCAGTTCTTC. Its protein product is CASRGWTGPVNEQFF.

This clone was picked up one time. In DNA, the CDR3 is TGTGCCAGCAGTGTACCTGGACAGGGCGCCTCCTACAATGAGCAGTTCTTC. It is translated as CASSVPGQGASYNEQFF. This rearrangement joins TRBV25-1 to TRBJ2-1, with 8 nucleotides matching TRBD1. The germline V gene has CDR1 MGHDK and CDR2 SYGVNS. The length of the CDR3 is 17 residues. Losses at the gene ends were 4 bases for V and 0 bases for J; bases not matched to a gene: 8.

The chain combines TRBV7-2 with TRBJ2-1; D call uncertain. Trimming shortened V by 5 bases and J by 7 bases, and 9 bases separated the two germline ends. The CDR3 extends over 12 amino acids. CDR1 and CDR2 from the germline V gene are SGHTA and FQGNSA. The CDR3 region has the DNA TGTGCCAGCAGCGTCGGCAGGAATGAGCAGTTCTTC. This sequence encodes CASSVGRNEQFF.

The chain links TRBV10-3 to TRBJ1-1; the match to TRBD1 covers 8 bases. The J segment lost 5 bases and the V segment lost 4 bases, leaving 6 bases of the junction unmatched. The CDR3 has 14 residues. In germline, CDR1 is ENHRY, CDR2 SYGVKD. The CDR3, as DNA: TGTGCCATCAGTGGACAGGGGAGAGGGACTGAAGCTTTCTTT. This codes for CAISGQGRGTEAFF.

This clone was counted only a few times. The gene calls are TRBV29-1 and TRBJ2-3; the match to TRBD1 covers 7 bases. Germline V gene sequence: CDR1 SQVTM, CDR2 ANQGSEA. The CDR3 has 13 amino acids. V lost 6 bases, J lost 3 bases, and 6 bases stayed unmatched. The CDR3 nucleotides read TGCAGCGTCGGGACAGAGGCGACAGATACGCAGTATTTT. Translating it yields CSVGTEATDTQYF.

The chain is built from TRBV27 and TRBJ1-2; D possibly corresponds to TRBD1 (5 bases). Per germline, CDR1 MNHEY and CDR2 SMNVEV (reference sequence). This CDR3 has 13 residues. Trimming removed 10 bases at V and 2 bases at J, with 14 bases between. CDR3 sequence (DNA): TGTGCCACCTGGGGGGGGGTAAACTATGGCTACACCTTC. Amino acid sequence: CATWGGVNYGYTF.

This chain connects TRBV7-3 to TRBJ1-1; D remains ambiguous. CDR3 length: 14 residues. V lost 1 base, J lost 8 bases, and 14 bases lay in between. Germline V gene lookup returns CDR1 SGHTA and CDR2 FQGTGA. The CDR3 region is CASSLMGVGSEAFF. Here the CDR3 DNA reads TGTGCCAGCAGCTTAATGGGAGTGGGTTCCGAAGCTTTCTTT.

This clone came up a few times. Other DNA sequences in the same sample also yield this CDR3. The chain carries TRBV2 and TRBJ1-1; D unclear. Trimming cost V 8 bases and J 1 base, with 8 bases left between them. Germline V gene lookup returns CDR1 SNHLY and CDR2 FYNNEI. The CDR3 has 12 residues. The CDR3 nucleotides are TGTGCCAGCCGTCGGGGGAACACTGAAGCTTTCTTT. As protein: CASRRGNTEAFF.

The chain joins TRBV27 to TRBJ1-4; 10 bases agree with TRBD1. Germline CDR1 and CDR2: MNHEY and SMNVEV (reference sequence). Trimming cost V 3 bases and J 10 bases; bases outside gene matches: 11. The CDR3 is 16 amino acids. The CDR3 here is CASSFVLGTGAGKLFF. The CDR3 DNA reads TGTGCCAGCAGTTTCGTCCTGGGGACAGGGGCGGGAAAACTGTTTTTT.

V gene TRBV7-2 combines with J gene TRBJ2-5; no definite D call. The CDR3 loop spans 13 amino acids. Germline CDR1 reads SGHTA; CDR2 reads FQGNSA. V was clipped by 5 bases and J by 3 bases, with 10 bases between them. The CDR3: CASSRPNEETQYF. In DNA, the CDR3 is TGTGCCAGCAGCCGTCCTAACGAAGAGACCCAGTACTTC.

The rearrangement links TRBV5-6 to TRBJ2-1; D remains unclear. Germline-derived CDR1 and CDR2 are SGHDT and YYEEEE. The V and J ends lost 0 bases and 0 bases respectively, with 10 bases between them. The CDR3 runs to 16 residues. CDR3 loop: CASSLVPASSYNEQFF. CDR3 sequence (DNA): TGTGCCAGCAGCTTGGTTCCAGCTAGCTCCTACAATGAGCAGTTCTTC.

This clone has a handful of counts. The gene calls are TRBV9 and TRBJ1-5; 10 bases align to TRBD1. Per germline, CDR1 SGDLS and CDR2 YYNGEE. V was pared by 0 bases and J by 6 bases, with 3 bases of the junction left unmatched. CDR3 length: 15 residues. In nucleotides, the CDR3 is TGTGCCAGCAGCGTAGACGGGACAGGGGTTCAGCCCCAGCATTTT. It translates to CASSVDGTGVQPQHF.

The chain recombines TRBV20-1 with TRBJ2-1; 7 bases fit TRBD2. The germline V gene encodes CDR1 DFQATT and CDR2 SNEGSKA (reference sequence). The J segment lost 7 bases and the V segment lost 6 bases, leaving 3 bases of the junction unmatched. The CDR3 contains 11 residues. The CDR3 DNA follows: TGCAGTGCAGAGGGAGGGAATGAGCAGTTCTTC. Its translation is CSAEGGNEQFF.

This clone has ten or more counts. The gene calls are TRBV10-1 and TRBJ1-1, with 7 bases fitting TRBD1. V was pared by 3 bases and J by 2 bases, with 15 bases of the junction left unmatched. This CDR3 is 18 amino acids long. Germline V gene lookup returns CDR1 WNHNN and CDR2 SYGVQD (reference sequence). This CDR3 is CASSDPGGSGQFNTEAFF. CDR3 in DNA: TGCGCCAGCAGTGACCCGGGGGGGTCGGGACAGTTTAACACTGAAGCTTTCTTT.

The chain has TRBV11-2 and TRBJ2-7; 11 bases match TRBD2. CDR1 and CDR2 from the germline V gene are SGHAT and FQNNGV. The CDR3 is 13 residues long. Germline trimming cut 0 bases from V and 12 bases from J; bases unmatched to any gene: 4. CDR3 protein: CASSLDLAGGGYF. Here the CDR3 DNA reads TGTGCCAGCAGCTTAGACCTAGCGGGAGGCGGGTACTTC.

The chain combines TRBV7-2 with TRBJ2-3; TRBD2 aligns across 12 bases. Germline V gene data show CDR1 as SGHTA and CDR2 as FQGNSA. The CDR3 has 16 residues. Trimming at V came to 3 bases and at J to 5 bases, leaving 6 bases not matched to a gene. The CDR3 sequence: CASSFMGGLAGDTQYF. For the CDR3, the DNA is TGTGCCAGCAGCTTTATGGGGGGACTAGCGGGAGATACGCAGTATTTT.

The CDR3 DNA sequence: TGTGCCAGCAGCTTTCCGACTAGCGGGAGGGCTCCCTACGAGCAGTACTTC. Its protein product is CASSFPTSGRAPYEQYF. The chain uses TRBV7-2 and TRBJ2-7; 14 nucleotides match TRBD2. The CDR3 is made up of 17 amino acids. Germline lookup yields CDR1 SGHTA and CDR2 FQGNSA. The junction had 6 bases not matched to a gene; V was cut back by 3 bases and J by 2 bases.